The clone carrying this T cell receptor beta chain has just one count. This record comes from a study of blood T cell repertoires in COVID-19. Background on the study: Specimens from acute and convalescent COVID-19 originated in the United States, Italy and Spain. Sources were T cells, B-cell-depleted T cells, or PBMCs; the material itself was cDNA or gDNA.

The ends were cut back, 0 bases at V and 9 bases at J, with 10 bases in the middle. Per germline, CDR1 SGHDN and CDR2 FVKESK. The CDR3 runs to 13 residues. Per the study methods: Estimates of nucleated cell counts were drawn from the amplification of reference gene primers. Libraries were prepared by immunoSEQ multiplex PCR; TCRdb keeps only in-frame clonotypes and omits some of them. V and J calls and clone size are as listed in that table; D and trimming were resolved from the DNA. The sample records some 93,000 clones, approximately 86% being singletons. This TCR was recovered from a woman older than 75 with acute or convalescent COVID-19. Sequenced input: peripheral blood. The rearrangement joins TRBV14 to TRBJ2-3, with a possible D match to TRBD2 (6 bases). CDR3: CASSQDLGGTQYF. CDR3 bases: TGTGCCAGCAGCCAAGATTTGGGGGGAACGCAGTATTTT.